This T cell receptor (beta chain) emerged from a study of chemoradiotherapy in HPV16-positive cancers. On the study more broadly: Functional T-cell assays on a couple of HPV16-positive patients' cells defined candidate HPV-specific clones and common TCR motifs.

Profiling relied on immunoSEQ multiplex PCR, and the TCRdb table lists in-frame clones only, not all of them. The sample has some 35,000 clones; roughly 90% are singletons. Whole-study findings and limits: The functional HPV-specific definition rests on just two HPV16-positive patients.

Comments on this clone: Its antigen is unknown.

Repeated repertoire sampling spanned the course of chemoradiotherapy. The TCR comes from a human donor with HPV-associated anogenital cancer. Sequencing used blood, obtained from a patient who underwent chemoradiotherapy.

The DNA for the CDR3 is TGCGCCAGCAGCCAAGTTTTTGTTGGGGGGGAGACCCAGTACTTC. Amino acid sequence: CASSQVFVGGETQYF. The rearrangement uses TRBV4-1 and TRBJ2-5; tentatively, D is TRBD2 (6 bases). Trimming took 1 base from V and 5 from J, leaving 14 bases between them. The CDR3 covers 15 residues. Germline-derived CDR1 and CDR2 are MGHRA and YSYEKL.